The rows below give T cell receptor beta chains drawn from one sample of a study of T-cell reconstitution after alpha-beta-depleted transplantation in children. TCRdb reprocessed the PCR reads with MiXCR, giving one entry per CDR3 protein. Among over 120,000 distinct CDR3 sequences, around 8.5% were seen once, and the ten largest hold over 15%. The material sequenced was PBMCs, mostly from graft donor cells, taken 180 days after TCRalphabeta/CD19-depleted stem cell transplant. These receptor sequences come from a female patient aged 2-15 years who had a stem cell transplant for congenital amegakaryocytic thrombocytopenia, so the T cells may come from the graft donor. Each CDR3 is given with its conserved first and last residue. Some rows have no size entry. The others give once, few or many, or a class for an expanded clone.

clone_size j_call v_call cdr3_aa
few TRBJ1-4 TRBV19 CASSTPGLLSEKLFF
many TRBJ2-1 TRBV7-2 CASSLGRRYNEQFF
many TRBJ1-6 TRBV5-1 CASSGWDRHNSPLHF
many TRBJ2-5 TRBV5-5 CASRGSSGETQYF
many TRBJ2-3 TRBV29-1 CSAWRQDTQYF
many TRBJ1-4 TRBV6-1 CASSDSGSNEKLFF
many TRBJ2-2 TRBV20-1 CSARDVSTGELFF
. TRBJ2-3 TRBV20-1 CSAYPRTSGRPQYF
. TRBJ2-7 TRBV20-1 CSARPGLQSYEQYF
. TRBJ1-1 TRBV7-2 CASSKDRGHTEAFF
many TRBJ2-1 TRBV30 CAWSFSYNEQFF